This T cell receptor beta chain was retrieved from a study of T cell clones after liver transplantation. Germline assignment: CDR1 SGHAT and CDR2 FQDESV (reference sequence). V was clipped by 5 bases and J by 3 bases, with 11 bases between them. This CDR3 has 13 amino acids. Generated by immunoSEQ multiplex PCR, the TCRdb table keeps only in-frame clones and is missing some. The sample holds roughly 120,000 clones, 90% seen once. The sequence was obtained from a human patient who received a liver transplant. Some T cells may be provided by the graft donor. The chain employs TRBV11-1 and TRBJ2-7; D gene unclear. This specimen was CD4+ T cells from blood, taken 12 months after liver transplant. The CDR3 region has the DNA TGTGCCAGCAGCAGAGGAACTATCTACGAGCAGTACTTC. It codes for CASSRGTIYEQYF.